These T cell receptor beta chains were read from a single sample in a study of cytomegalovirus exposure and HLA in healthy donors. Sequencing was performed with immunoSEQ multiplex PCR; in TCRdb, only in-frame clones are kept and a portion is missing. This specimen shows about 96,000 clones; the ten leading clones hold 3% to 4%. The sample taken for sequencing was PBMCs. The receptors stem from a woman aged 25 to 45 in good health and CMV-seronegative. The conserved cysteine and the conserved F or W are not part of the CDR3 here.

j_gene: TRBJ2-7
v_gene: TRBV19
CDR3aa: ASSNAAEQY

j_gene: NA
v_gene: TRBV4-1
CDR3aa: ASSQGWESPYEQY

j_gene: TRBJ2-2
v_gene: TRBV11-2
CDR3aa: ASSSSTGRGGELF

j_gene: TRBJ1-2
v_gene: TRBV30
CDR3aa: AWSVSGESNYGYT

j_gene: TRBJ2-2
v_gene: TRBV7-3
CDR3aa: ASSRTGETNTGELF

j_gene: TRBJ2-1
v_gene: TRBV9
CDR3aa: ASSVAPVYNEQF

j_gene: TRBJ2-1
v_gene: TRBV21-1
CDR3aa: ASSKGQGYYNEQF

j_gene: TRBJ2-3
v_gene: TRBV18
CDR3aa: ASSATEGDTQY

j_gene: TRBJ1-1
v_gene: TRBV28
CDR3aa: ASNPRGELLNTEAF

j_gene: TRBJ1-5
v_gene: TRBV6-5
CDR3aa: ASSTGGKQPQH

j_gene: TRBJ2-1
v_gene: TRBV5-1
CDR3aa: ASSSPKTSRESYNEQF

j_gene: TRBJ1-4
v_gene: TRBV7-2
CDR3aa: ASSLGRDQEKLF

j_gene: TRBJ2-7
v_gene: TRBV29-1
CDR3aa: SVVSGEPYEQY

j_gene: TRBJ2-7
v_gene: TRBV27
CDR3aa: ASSFQGFHEQY

j_gene: TRBJ2-7
v_gene: TRBV6-6
CDR3aa: ASSYSIAGSSYEQY

j_gene: TRBJ1-6
v_gene: TRBV7-3
CDR3aa: ASLDESGTGRTYNSPLH